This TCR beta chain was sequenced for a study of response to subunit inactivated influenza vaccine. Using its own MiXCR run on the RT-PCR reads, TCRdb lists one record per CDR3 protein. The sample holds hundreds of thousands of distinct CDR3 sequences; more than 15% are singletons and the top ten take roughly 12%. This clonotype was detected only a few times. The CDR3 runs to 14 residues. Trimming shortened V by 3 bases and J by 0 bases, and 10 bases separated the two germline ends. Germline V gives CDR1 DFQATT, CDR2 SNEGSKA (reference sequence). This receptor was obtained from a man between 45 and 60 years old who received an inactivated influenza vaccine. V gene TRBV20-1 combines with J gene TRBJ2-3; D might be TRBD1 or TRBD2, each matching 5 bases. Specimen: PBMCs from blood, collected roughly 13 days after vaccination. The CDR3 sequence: CSASGGPSTDTQYF. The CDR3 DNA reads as TGCAGTGCTAGTGGGGGACCTAGCACAGATACGCAGTATTTT.